These 8 T cell receptor beta chains originate from one sample sequenced in a study of T cells after yellow fever vaccination. TCRdb fed the 5' RACE reads into MiXCR, producing one record per CDR3 protein. The sample includes under 550,000 distinct CDR3 sequences, just over 20% of them seen just once. The input for sequencing was PBMCs, taken approximately 22 days after the first yellow fever vaccination. These receptor sequences come from a man younger than 30 who received the YFV17D yellow fever vaccine.

The rearrangement joins TRBV6-1 to TRBJ2-5; no definite D call. The CDR3 is 14 amino acids. The V gene's germline CDR1 is MNHNS and CDR2 SASEGT. V shed 7 bases and J shed 2 bases, with 14 bases lying between them. CDR3: CASKEWADQETQYF. The CDR3, as DNA: TGTGCCAGCAAGGAATGGGCCGATCAAGAGACCCAGTACTTC.

This clonotype was detected only a few times. The chain uses TRBV5-4 and TRBJ1-1; no reliable D call. This CDR3 region has 14 residues. V was clipped by 4 bases and J by 6 bases, with 16 bases between them. The V gene's germline CDR1 is SGHNT and CDR2 YYREEE (reference sequence). CDR3 in amino acids: CASSPLGPLAEAFF. The CDR3 DNA reads TGTGCCAGCAGCCCCCTGGGCCCATTGGCTGAAGCTTTCTTT.

This clonotype appeared a few times. V and J are TRBV4-3 and TRBJ1-2; D possibly corresponds to TRBD1 (6 bases). Trimming pared 4 bases from V and 8 bases from J, leaving 14 bases between. The CDR3 spans 13 residues. CDR1 and CDR2 (germline): LGHNA, YSLEER. This CDR3 is CASSLRQDRGYTF. CDR3 sequence (DNA): TGCGCCAGCAGCCTCAGACAGGATCGAGGCTACACCTTC.

The CDR3 loop is CASSLLGGGGRQETQYF. CDR3 bases: TGTGCCAGCAGCTTATTAGGCGGGGGGGGGAGACAAGAGACCCAGTACTTC. The V and J genes are TRBV11-3 and TRBJ2-5; the match to TRBD2 covers 9 bases. Looked up from germline, CDR1 is SGHNT and CDR2 is YENEEA. The CDR3 is 17 residues long. The trim removed 2 bases at V and 2 bases at J, leaving 9 bases unmatched.

The V call is TRBV19, the J call TRBJ1-2, with D possibly being TRBD1 (5 bases). V lost 3 bases, J lost 4 bases, and 12 bases lay in between. The CDR3 is made up of 14 amino acids. The V gene's germline CDR1 is LNHDA and CDR2 SQIVND (reference sequence). The CDR3 loop reads CASSIAGPLYGYTF. In DNA form, the CDR3 reads TGTGCCAGTAGTATTGCAGGGCCTCTCTATGGCTACACCTTC. Looking up the rest from reference TRBV19 and TRBJ1-2 gives the full variable domain: DGGITQSPKYLFRKEGQNVTLSCEQNLNHDAMYWYRQDPGQGLRLIYYSQIVNDFQKGDIAEGYSVSREKKESFPLTVTSAQKNPTAFYLCASSIAGPLYGYTFGSGTRLTVV.

This clonotype was seen a few times. The J gene is TRBJ2-3, the V gene TRBV29-1; possibly TRBD2 for D (6 bases). Trimming shortened V by 3 bases and J by 8 bases, and 9 bases separated the two germline ends. The germline CDR1 and CDR2 sequences are SQVTM and ANQGSEA. The CDR3 length is 11 residues. CDR3 bases: TGCAGCGTTGAGGGGCGGGGTACGCAGTATTTT. The encoded protein is CSVEGRGTQYF.

This clonotype was detected only a few times. The chain couples TRBV20-1 to TRBJ1-2; D is ambiguous. Trimming stripped 3 bases from V and 4 bases from J, with 9 bases between. Germline loops: CDR1 DFQATT, CDR2 SNEGSKA (reference sequence). The CDR3 totals 12 residues. CDR3: CSARWLLYGYTF. The CDR3 nucleotides are TGCAGTGCTAGGTGGCTCCTCTATGGCTACACCTTC.

There are a few counts of this clonotype. The CDR3 protein is CASSYAGEETQYF. The CDR3 bases are TGTGCCAGCAGTTACGCCGGGGAAGAGACCCAGTACTTC. The chain has TRBV6-2 or TRBV6-3 and TRBJ2-5; TRBD2 is a possible D gene (5 bases). V dropped 2 bases and J dropped 3 bases, with 7 bases sitting between them. The CDR3 sequence is 13 residues long. Germline V gene data show CDR1 as MNHEY and CDR2 as SVGEGT.